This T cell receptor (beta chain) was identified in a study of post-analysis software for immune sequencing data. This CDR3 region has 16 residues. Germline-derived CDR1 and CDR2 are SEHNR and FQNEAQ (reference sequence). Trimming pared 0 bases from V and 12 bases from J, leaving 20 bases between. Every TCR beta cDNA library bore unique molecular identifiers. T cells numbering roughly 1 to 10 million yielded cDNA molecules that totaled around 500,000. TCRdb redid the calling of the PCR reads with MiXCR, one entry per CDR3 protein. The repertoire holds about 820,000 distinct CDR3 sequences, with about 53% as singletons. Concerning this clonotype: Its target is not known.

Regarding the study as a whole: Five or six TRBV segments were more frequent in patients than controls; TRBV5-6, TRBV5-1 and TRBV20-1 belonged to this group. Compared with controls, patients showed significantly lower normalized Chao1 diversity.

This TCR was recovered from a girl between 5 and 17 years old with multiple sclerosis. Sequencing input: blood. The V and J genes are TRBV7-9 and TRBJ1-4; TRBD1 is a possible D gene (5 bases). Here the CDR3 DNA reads TGTGCCAGCAGCTTAGCGGGTAGTGGGTCAGCACAGGAACTGTTTTTT. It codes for CASSLAGSGSAQELFF.